This is a list of T cell receptor beta chains from one sample in a study of beta chain features in type 1 diabetes. Assay: immunoSEQ multiplex PCR; the TCRdb copy retains only in-frame clones and omits some. There are over 500,000 clones in the sample; 15% occur only once, and about 0.097% lies in the top ten. The sample was naive CD4+ T cells from blood. Receptors were obtained from a man between 18 and 29 years old in good health. Each CDR3 is given with its conserved first and last residue. A D gene is named only where the DNA matches it firmly. Only some rows state a clone size, as once, few, many or a class for expanded clones.

v_gene	d_gene	j_gene	abundance	CDR3aa	CDR3nt
TRBV18	-	TRBJ2-3	few	CASSPFRDTQYF	TGTGCCAGCTCACCATTCCGGGATACGCAGTATTTT
TRBV7-2	TRBD2	TRBJ2-7	-	CASSPAAVAGAYEQYF	TGTGCCAGCAGCCCCGCGGCCGTAGCGGGAGCGTACGAGCAGTACTTC
TRBV28	TRBD1	TRBJ2-5	-	CASTGDRGWETQYF	TGTGCCAGCACCGGGGACAGGGGCTGGGAGACCCAGTACTTC
TRBV19	-	TRBJ1-2	-	CASSSHGTRNYGYTF	TGTGCCAGTAGTTCCCACGGGACAAGGAACTATGGCTACACCTTC
TRBV2	TRBD1	TRBJ2-7	-	CAIQTDRDSYEQYF	TGTGCCATCCAGACTGACAGGGACTCCTACGAGCAGTACTTC
TRBV10-3	TRBD2	TRBJ2-1	many	CAISHLAGGPNEQFF	TGTGCCATCAGTCATCTAGCGGGGGGCCCCAATGAGCAGTTCTTC
TRBV28	-	TRBJ1-2	-	CASSTRELGYTF	TGTGCCAGCAGCACCAGGGAGCTTGGCTACACCTTC
TRBV7-9	-	TRBJ1-5	few	CASSLRRDAAFNQPQHF	TGTGCCAGCAGCTTAAGGCGGGACGCGGCTTTTAATCAGCCCCAGCATTTT
TRBV28	TRBD1	TRBJ1-3	-	CASSPHGQGLRGNTIYF	TGTGCCAGCAGTCCACACGGACAGGGACTGAGAGGAAACACCATATATTTT
TRBV6-1	-	TRBJ1-5	-	CASRPPGGHNQPQHF	TGTGCCAGCAGGCCCCCCGGAGGGCACAATCAGCCCCAGCATTTT
TRBV5-1	TRBD1	TRBJ1-2	few	CASTEDRGYGYTF	TGCGCCAGCACCGAGGACAGGGGCTATGGCTACACCTTC
TRBV10-3	TRBD2	TRBJ2-3	-	CATASGSKGTDTQYF	TGTGCCACCGCTAGCGGGAGTAAAGGCACAGATACGCAGTATTTT
TRBV6-5	TRBD1	TRBJ2-7	once	CASSYSGTDTYEQYF	TGTGCCAGCAGTTACTCCGGGACAGATACCTACGAGCAGTACTTC
TRBV5-1	-	TRBJ2-7	-	CASSLDGLSTGEQYF	TGCGCCAGCAGCTTGGACGGACTATCCACGGGCGAGCAGTACTTC
TRBV7-9	TRBD1	TRBJ1-5	-	CASSLTGPSQPQHF	TGTGCCAGCAGCTTGACAGGGCCCTCGCAGCCCCAGCATTTT
TRBV19	-	TRBJ1-5	few	CASSIRGGLSQPQHF	TGTGCCAGTAGTATACGCGGGGGCCTTTCTCAGCCCCAGCATTTT
TRBV11-2	TRBD1	TRBJ2-7	-	CASSLDHDRGSYEQYF	TGTGCCAGCAGCTTAGATCATGACAGGGGGTCCTACGAGCAGTACTTC
TRBV7-3	TRBD1	TRBJ2-3	-	CASSSLDRDADTQYF	TGTGCCAGCAGTTCGTTGGACAGGGATGCAGATACGCAGTATTTT
TRBV5-6	-	TRBJ1-1	few	CASSLVVNTEAFF	TGTGCCAGCAGCTTGGTGGTGAACACTGAAGCTTTCTTT
TRBV15	TRBD2	TRBJ2-4	few	CATSRLSGGNVKNIQYF	TGTGCCACCAGCAGACTTAGCGGGGGGAACGTCAAAAACATTCAGTACTTC
TRBV7-2	-	TRBJ2-3	few	CASSLGGGATDTQYF	TGTGCCAGCAGCTTAGGAGGCGGGGCCACAGATACGCAGTATTTT
TRBV6-1	-	TRBJ1-3	few	CASSEAIFRSGNTIYF	TGTGCCAGCAGTGAAGCGATTTTTCGGTCTGGAAACACCATATATTTT